The T cell receptor beta chain described here comes from a study of beta chain features in type 1 diabetes. Of the isolated RNA, all was reverse transcribed, and so the sequenced material was expressed TCRB transcripts. Measured with immunoSEQ multiplex PCR; TCRdb has only the in-frame clones, and not every one. The sample holds some 300,000 clones, around 7.3% seen once. This clone was counted many times. Sorting that relied on CD45RO/CCR7/CD25/CD127/CD95/CD27 yielded CD4+ naive, central memory, regulatory and stem cell-like memory cells. CDR3 length: 13 residues. Trimming took 3 bases from V and 7 from J; bases not matched to a gene: 3. Germline V CDR1 and CDR2: SGHNT, YENEEA.

The chain links TRBV11-3 to TRBJ2-1, with 7 bases aligning to TRBD2. The TCR was taken from a woman between 18 and 29 years old in good health. Source material: central memory CD4+ T cells from blood. As DNA, the CDR3 is TGTGCCAGCAGCTTTGGCGGGGGTAATGAGCAGTTCTTC. Amino acids: CASSFGGGNEQFF.